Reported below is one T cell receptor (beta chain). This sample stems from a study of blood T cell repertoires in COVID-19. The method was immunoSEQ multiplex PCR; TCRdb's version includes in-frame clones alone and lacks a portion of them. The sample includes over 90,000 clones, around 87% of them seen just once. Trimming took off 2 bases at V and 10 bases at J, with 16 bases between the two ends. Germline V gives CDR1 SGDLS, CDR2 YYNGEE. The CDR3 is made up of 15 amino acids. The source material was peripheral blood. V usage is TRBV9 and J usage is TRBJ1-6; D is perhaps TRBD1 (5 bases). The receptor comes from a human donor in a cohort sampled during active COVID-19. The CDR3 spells CASSVSGTGESPLHF. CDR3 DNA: TGTGCCAGCAGCGTTTCCGGGACGGGGGAATCACCCCTCCACTTT.